A single sample is the source of the 12 T cell receptor beta chains below, sequenced in a study of T cells in Graves' hyperthyroidism and ophthalmopathy. The CDR3 regions of TCR beta were amplified from RNA transcripts. First-round RT-PCR targeting the TCR CDR3 was performed with the HTBI primer set. TCRdb reprocessed the multiplex PCR reads with MiXCR, giving one entry per CDR3 protein. The sample lists 550,000 to 700,000 distinct CDR3 sequences, roughly 15% seen once, with about 4% in the top ten. Sequenced: blood. These receptors came from a woman between 40 and 55 years old with Graves' ophthalmopathy.

Ten or more counts support this clonotype. The chain employs TRBV11-2 and TRBJ2-7; TRBD1 or TRBD2 may be the D gene (5 bases each). The CDR3 is 15 amino acids. V lost 1 base and J 5 bases, leaving 15 bases between the germline ends. CDR1 SGHAT and CDR2 FQNNGV come from the germline V gene. The CDR3 nucleotides read TGTGCCAGCAGCTTAGGGGTAGGGGCCGGGAACGAGCAGTACTTC. As protein: CASSLGVGAGNEQYF.

This clonotype has a handful of counts. The gene calls are TRBV27 and TRBJ2-7; D unclear. Trimming shortened V by 2 bases and J by 2 bases, and 13 bases separated the two germline ends. Germline CDR1 is MNHEY and CDR2 is SMNVEV (reference sequence). The CDR3 loop spans 15 amino acids. The CDR3 nucleotides read TGTGCCAGCAGTTTAAGAAGGGCCTTTCCCTACGAGCAGTACTTC. Translated: CASSLRRAFPYEQYF.

In this sample, this clonotype turned up many times. The V gene is TRBV6-5, the J gene TRBJ2-7; TRBD1 aligns across 7 bases. Losses at the gene ends were 6 bases for V and 7 bases for J; bases not matched to a gene: 9. Germline V gene data show CDR1 as MNHEY and CDR2 as SVGAGI. This CDR3 region has 13 residues. The CDR3 loop is CASRQGTMSEQYF. CDR3 nucleotide sequence: TGTGCCAGCAGACAGGGGACAATGAGTGAGCAGTACTTC.

At least ten counts were recorded for this clonotype. This rearrangement joins TRBV28 to TRBJ1-2, with D perhaps matching TRBD1 (6 bases). Germline V gene lookup returns CDR1 MDHEN and CDR2 SYDVKM. V was cut by 5 bases and J by 4 bases, with 8 bases left in between. This CDR3 contains 12 residues. CDR3 protein: CASSTGFYGYTF. The CDR3, as DNA: TGTGCCAGCAGTACAGGGTTCTATGGCTACACCTTC.

This clonotype came up once. This chain joins TRBV6-5 and TRBJ2-5; D could derive from TRBD1 or TRBD2 (5 bases each). The CDR3 is 15 amino acids. The germline CDR1 and CDR2 sequences are MNHEY and SVGAGI. V was cut by 2 bases and J by 4 bases, with 14 bases left in between. CDR3 sequence reads: CASSYVLGDRETQYF. The DNA for the CDR3 is TGTGCCAGCAGTTACGTATTGGGGGATCGAGAGACCCAGTACTTC.

Ten or more counts support this clonotype. The V call is TRBV19, the J call TRBJ2-7; 11 positions match TRBD2. Germline V gene lookup returns CDR1 LNHDA and CDR2 SQIVND (reference sequence). Unmatched junction bases numbered 7, after V lost 5 bases and J lost 4 bases. The CDR3 extends over 15 amino acids. CDR3 region: CASSVSGTSGYEQYF. CDR3 DNA sequence: TGTGCCAGTAGTGTCTCCGGGACTAGCGGTTACGAGCAGTACTTC.

This clonotype has ten or more counts. The chain employs TRBV30 and TRBJ2-7; a weak D match, TRBD1 (5 bases). The CDR3 covers 14 residues. CDR1 and CDR2 from the germline V gene are GTSNPN and SVGIG (reference sequence). Trimming took 2 bases from V and 6 from J, leaving 17 bases between them. In DNA, the CDR3 is TGTGCCTGGAGTCCATCGGCGTCTAGGGGCGAGCAGTACTTC. This codes for CAWSPSASRGEQYF.

This clonotype was found many times. V usage is TRBV20-1 and J usage is TRBJ2-5; D may be TRBD1 (5 bases). Germline CDR1 DFQATT, CDR2 SNEGSKA (reference sequence). The CDR3 spans 13 residues. V gave up 6 bases and J gave up 0 bases, with 11 bases separating them. CDR3 in DNA: TGCAGTGCCGACAGCTCGTACCAAGAGACCCAGTACTTC. Translated: CSADSSYQETQYF.

This clonotype was seen ten or more times. The rearrangement links TRBV11-1 to TRBJ1-1; possible D gene TRBD1, 6 bases. The CDR3 consists of 13 residues. The germline V gene encodes CDR1 SGHAT and CDR2 FQDESV (reference sequence). The germline V and J ends were trimmed by 6 bases and 5 bases, with 13 bases remaining between them. CDR3 protein: CASRDIGGTEAFF. CDR3 nucleotides: TGTGCCAGCAGAGACATAGGGGGGACTGAAGCTTTCTTT.

This clonotype was recorded at least ten times. The chain couples TRBV27 to TRBJ1-1; D remains unclear. Germline values: CDR1 MNHEY, CDR2 SMNVEV (reference sequence). CDR3 length equals 14 residues. Between the trimmed V and J ends, which lost 2 bases and 12 bases, there was a span of 19 bases. For the CDR3, the DNA is TGTGCCAGCAGTTTAGTGAACCCTTGGGAGAGGACTTTCTTT. Its protein product is CASSLVNPWERTFF.

This clonotype was found many times. This rearrangement joins TRBV19 to TRBJ1-5; 7 nucleotides agree with TRBD1. From germline, CDR1 is LNHDA and CDR2 SQIVND (reference sequence). V lost 3 bases and J lost 4; bases outside the gene matches: 6. The CDR3 is made up of 15 amino acids. The CDR3 bases are TGTGCCAGTAGTATGGGCGGACAGGATAATCAGCCCCAGCATTTT. It translates to CASSMGGQDNQPQHF.

This clonotype has at least ten counts. This sequence joins TRBV5-1 and TRBJ2-5; D may be TRBD1 or TRBD2 (5 bases each). The V end lost 4 bases, the J end lost 1 base, and 17 bases lay between the germline ends. Germline V gene data show CDR1 as SGHRS and CDR2 as YFSETQ. The CDR3 covers 16 residues. The CDR3 is CASSPTGQGAQETQYF. In DNA form, the CDR3 reads TGCGCCAGCAGCCCGACGGGCCAGGGAGCCCAAGAGACCCAGTACTTC.